A selection of T cell receptor beta chains follows, all from one sample in a study of T cells in localized non-small cell lung cancer. Clones were read by immunoSEQ multiplex PCR, and TCRdb kept only the in-frame ones, dropping some. The data contain under 4,000 clones, 28% of them singletons. Sequenced here: lung tumor tissue, sampled before any cancer treatment. The receptors were sampled from a male donor at least 60 years old with stage I lung adenocarcinoma. Both conserved end residues are part of each CDR3. Fields, in order: V gene, J gene, D gene, clone size, CDR3 protein, CDR3 DNA. A D gene is named only where the DNA matches it firmly. The size field is filled for only some rows; it gives once, few, many or a size class.

TRBV18	TRBJ2-2	NA	NA	CASSPSGTGELFF	TGTGCCAGCTCACCCTCGGGCACCGGGGAGCTGTTTTTT
TRBV5-1	TRBJ1-1	NA	few	CASSLTTREATEAFF	TGCGCCAGCAGCTTGACGACTCGGGAGGCCACTGAAGCTTTCTTT
TRBV18	TRBJ1-2	TRBD1	NA	CASSPGQENYGYTF	TGTGCCAGCTCACCCGGACAGGAGAACTATGGCTACACCTTC
TRBV18	TRBJ1-6	TRBD1	NA	CASSQDRQGPNNSPLHF	TGTGCCAGCTCCCAGGATCGACAGGGGCCCAATAATTCACCCCTCCACTTT
TRBV30	TRBJ1-5	NA	few	CAWSVFDGDLLTGDSNQPQHF	TGTGCCTGGAGTGTATTTGATGGGGACTTGCTTACGGGCGATAGCAATCAGCCCCAGCATTTT
TRBV14	TRBJ1-6	TRBD1	NA	CASSQVAGGWIGSPLHF	TGTGCCAGCAGCCAAGTGGCAGGGGGATGGATAGGTTCACCCCTCCACTTT
TRBV15	TRBJ2-3	TRBD2	NA	CATSRDAGGPDTQYF	TGTGCCACCAGCAGAGATGCGGGGGGGCCAGATACGCAGTATTTT
TRBV11-3	TRBJ2-1	TRBD2	NA	CASSPGGRGSYNEQFF	TGTGCCAGCAGCCCCGGGGGGAGGGGATCCTACAATGAGCAGTTCTTC
TRBV11-3	TRBJ1-6	TRBD1	few	CASSQDRESSPLHF	TGTGCCAGCAGCCAGGACAGGGAGAGTTCACCCCTCCACTTT
TRBV28	TRBJ1-3	NA	NA	CASSSPGGSGNTIYF	TGTGCCAGCAGTTCCCCAGGTGGCTCTGGAAACACCATATATTTT
TRBV14	TRBJ2-3	TRBD2	once	CASSQDLPPGLAGIEYTDTQYF	TGTGCCAGCAGCCAAGATCTACCACCGGGACTAGCGGGGATCGAGTACACAGATACGCAGTATTTT
TRBV7-6	TRBJ1-4	NA	few	CASSQPLQGSATNEKLFF	TGTGCCAGCAGCCAGCCCCTACAGGGAAGTGCAACTAATGAAAAACTGTTTTTT
TRBV10-2	TRBJ1-4	NA	NA	CASSSAEDQWRLEKLFF	TGCGCCAGCAGTTCTGCTGAGGACCAGTGGCGCCTTGAAAAACTGTTTTTT
TRBV29-1	TRBJ1-1	TRBD1	NA	CSGNRGLSEAFF	TGCAGCGGCAACAGGGGTTTAAGTGAAGCTTTCTTT
TRBV5-1	TRBJ1-1	NA	NA	CASSFNPGRTEAFF	TGCGCCAGCAGCTTCAATCCAGGGCGAACTGAAGCTTTCTTT
TRBV6-8	TRBJ2-3	TRBD2	large	CASSTGGDTDTQYF	TGTGCCAGCAGTACCGGGGGGGACACAGATACGCAGTATTTT
TRBV19	TRBJ1-1	NA	large	CASIPLFGGASEAFF	TGTGCCAGTATTCCCCTGTTCGGGGGGGCGAGTGAAGCTTTCTTT
TRBV14	TRBJ1-6	NA	NA	CASSFRLPGEYNSPLHF	TGTGCCAGCAGCTTCCGACTCCCGGGGGAATATAATTCACCCCTCCACTTT
TRBV6-1	TRBJ1-5	NA	NA	CASSEAQGLQHF	TGTGCCAGCAGTGAAGCGCAGGGGCTTCAGCATTTT
TRBV7-5	TRBJ2-3	NA	many	CASSSIAGGGTDTQYF	TGTGCCAGCAGCTCAATAGCGGGGGGGGGCACAGATACGCAGTATTTT
TRBV10-2	TRBJ2-7	TRBD1	NA	CASTGAGGSYEQYF	TGCGCCAGCACCGGGGCAGGGGGTTCCTACGAGCAGTACTTC
TRBV6-8	TRBJ2-7	NA	NA	CAKTGQLDEQYF	TGTGCCAAGACAGGCCAGTTGGACGAGCAGTACTTC
TRBV11-3	TRBJ1-2	TRBD1	NA	CASSLEGGDYGYTF	TGTGCCAGCAGCTTGGAAGGGGGCGACTATGGCTACACCTTC
TRBV30	TRBJ1-2	TRBD1	few	CAWRQGVERRYGYTF	TGTGCCTGGAGGCAGGGGGTGGAAAGACGCTATGGCTACACCTTC
TRBV11-3	TRBJ2-5	NA	few	CASSFWGGRETQYF	TGTGCCAGCAGCTTTTGGGGGGGCCGGGAGACCCAGTACTTC
TRBV10-2	TRBJ1-6	TRBD1	few	CASSLSGQGNNSPLHF	TGCGCCAGCAGTCTCTCGGGACAGGGGAATAATTCACCCCTCCACTTT
TRBV11-3	TRBJ2-3	NA	NA	CASSILPGLTSTDTQYF	TGTGCCAGCAGCATCCTACCGGGACTGACTTCCACAGATACGCAGTATTTT
TRBV11-3	TRBJ1-5	NA	NA	CASSYGTLNQPQHF	TGTGCCAGCAGCTATGGGACCCTTAATCAGCCCCAGCATTTT
TRBV9	TRBJ1-4	TRBD1	NA	CASQASGQGTNEKLFF	TGTGCCAGTCAAGCCTCTGGACAGGGAACTAATGAAAAACTGTTTTTT
TRBV15	TRBJ2-3	TRBD2	NA	CATSRGWVAGGPDTQYF	TGTGCCACCAGCAGAGGGTGGGTAGCGGGGGGCCCAGATACGCAGTATTTT
TRBV10-1	TRBJ2-7	TRBD2	NA	CASSDFKLAGGPTYEQYF	TGCGCCAGCAGTGATTTTAAACTAGCGGGGGGCCCTACCTACGAGCAGTACTTC
TRBV28	TRBJ1-3	NA	NA	CASRPTGNTIYF	TGTGCCAGCAGGCCGACAGGAAACACCATATATTTT
TRBV6-8	TRBJ1-2	NA	medium-sized	CASSLDSRYGYTF	TGTGCCAGCAGTCTCGACAGTCGCTATGGCTACACCTTC
TRBV9	TRBJ1-2	NA	few	CASSAGTPYGYTF	TGTGCCAGCAGCGCCGGGACACCCTATGGCTACACCTTC